Listed here are 6 T cell receptor beta chains from one sample, sequenced in a study of CD8+ T cells in alopecia areata. cDNA serving as the sequencing template came from extracted, reverse transcribed RNA. Assay: immunoSEQ multiplex PCR; the TCRdb copy retains only in-frame clones and omits some. The repertoire holds some 180,000 clones, with about 56% as singletons. Sequencing was performed on CD8+ T cells sorted from blood. These receptors all come from a human donor in good health.

This chain uses TRBV6-5 with TRBJ1-2, with D maybe TRBD1 (5 bases). V was trimmed by 0 bases and J by 6 bases, leaving 11 bases between them. Germline CDR1 and CDR2: MNHEY and SVGAGI. The CDR3 is 14 residues long. The CDR3 loop reads CASSYSTGPHGYTF. As DNA, the CDR3 is TGTGCCAGCAGTTACTCAACGGGACCCCATGGCTACACCTTC.

The chain recombines TRBV4-1 with TRBJ2-7; TRBD2 matches 7 bases. The CDR3 sequence is 17 residues long. CDR1 is MGHRA, CDR2 YSYEKL, per germline. V was clipped by 3 bases and J by 0 bases; unmatched bases: 11. CDR3 DNA: TGCGCCAGCAGCCATGTTTCTGCGGGGGTCACCTCCTACGAGCAGTACTTC. This encodes CASSHVSAGVTSYEQYF.

In this sample, this clone turned up a few times. This sequence may be a read error, since a much larger clone differs from it by one base. V usage is TRBV7-9 and J usage is TRBJ1-5; TRBD1 is a possible D gene (6 bases). V gave up 1 base and J gave up 3 bases, with 7 bases separating them. The CDR3 runs to 14 residues. Germline assignment: CDR1 SEHNR and CDR2 FQNEAQ (reference sequence). CDR3 nucleotides: TGTGCCAGCAGCTTAGACAGGGACAATCAGCCCCAGCATTTT. Translation: CASSLDRDNQPQHF.

This rearrangement joins TRBV7-2 to TRBJ1-2, with 9 bases matching TRBD1. Trimming cost V 1 base and J 2 bases; bases outside gene matches: 11. The CDR3 consists of 18 residues. CDR1 is SGHTA and CDR2 is FQGNSA in the germline V gene. CDR3 in DNA: TGTGCCAGCAGCTTAGATCTGGGAAACAGGGGGCTAAACTATGGCTACACCTTC. This gives the protein CASSLDLGNRGLNYGYTF.

J is TRBJ1-5 and V is TRBV2; D perhaps matches TRBD1 (5 bases). This CDR3 spans 14 amino acids. CDR1 and CDR2 (germline): SNHLY, FYNNEI. V lost 4 bases to trimming and J lost 6 bases, with 13 bases between them. For the CDR3, the DNA is TGTGCCAGCAGTGGTGGTCAGGGTAGTCAGCCCCAGCATTTT. Its translation: CASSGGQGSQPQHF.

This chain links TRBV27 with TRBJ1-5; D remains unclear. The ends were cut back, 5 bases at V and 4 bases at J, with 12 bases in the middle. This CDR3 has 14 residues. Germline-derived CDR1 and CDR2 are MNHEY and SMNVEV (reference sequence). CDR3 nucleotide sequence: TGTGCCAGCAGTCCCAAGGCCCCAAATCAGCCCCAGCATTTT. This codes for CASSPKAPNQPQHF.